This TCR beta chain stems from a study of cytomegalovirus exposure and HLA in healthy donors. Losses at the gene ends were 3 bases for V and 11 bases for J; bases not matched to a gene: 5. This CDR3 comprises 12 residues. Germline V CDR1 and CDR2: MNHNY, SVGAGI (reference sequence). The PCR was carried out with 60 Vbeta primers and 13 Jbeta primers. Clones were read by immunoSEQ multiplex PCR, and TCRdb kept only the in-frame ones, dropping some. The sample consists of about 150,000 clones, approximately 79% of them appearing once. This clonotype originated in a woman under 40 in good health and CMV-seronegative. Sample: PBMCs. The chain carries TRBV6-6 and TRBJ2-5, with 8 bases matching TRBD2. CDR3: CASSYSGGEQYF. For the CDR3, the DNA is TGTGCCAGCAGTTATTCGGGAGGGGAGCAGTACTTC.